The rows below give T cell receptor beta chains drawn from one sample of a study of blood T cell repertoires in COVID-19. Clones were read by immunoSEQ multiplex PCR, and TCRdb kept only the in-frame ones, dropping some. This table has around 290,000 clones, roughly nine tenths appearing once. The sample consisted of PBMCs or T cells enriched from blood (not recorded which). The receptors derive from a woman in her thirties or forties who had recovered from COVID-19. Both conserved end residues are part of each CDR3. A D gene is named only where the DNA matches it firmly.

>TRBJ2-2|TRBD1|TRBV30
TGTGCCTGGCGGTACTTTGACAGGGGGCTAACCGGGGAGCTGTTTTTT
CAWRYFDRGLTGELFF
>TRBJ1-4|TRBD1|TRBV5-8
TGTGCCAGCAGCTTTCGACAGGGGGGGCATGAAAAACTGTTTTTT
CASSFRQGGHEKLFF
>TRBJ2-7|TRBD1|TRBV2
TGTGCCAGCAGCAAACAGGGGAGCTCCTACGAGCAGTACTTC
CASSKQGSSYEQYF
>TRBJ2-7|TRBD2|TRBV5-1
TGCGCCAGCAGCCCCAGCGTGAGCTTACGGGGACTAGCGGGTTCTTACGAGCAGTACTTC
CASSPSVSLRGLAGSYEQYF
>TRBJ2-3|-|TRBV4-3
TGCGCCAGCAGCCGAACCGGTTTAGCGGACGTCACAGATACGCAGTATTTT
CASSRTGLADVTDTQYF
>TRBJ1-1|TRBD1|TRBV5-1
TGCGCCAGCAGCGAACTCCCGGGACAGGGGTTATTAGCTTTCTTT
CASSELPGQGLLAFF
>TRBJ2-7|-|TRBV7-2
TGTGCCAGCAGCTTACGGGATTCTAGGCGCGAGCAGTACTTC
CASSLRDSRREQYF
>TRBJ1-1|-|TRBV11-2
TGTGCCAGCAGTCAGGGCGGGGGTGTGAACACTGAAGCTTTCTTT
CASSQGGGVNTEAFF
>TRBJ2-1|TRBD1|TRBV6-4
TGTGCCAGCAGTGAATCCAGGGGGAACACGGATGAGCAGTTCTTC
CASSESRGNTDEQFF
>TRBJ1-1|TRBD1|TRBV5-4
TGTGCCAGCAGCTCCTTCCAGGGGGCGGCAGGCACTGAAGCTTTCTTT
CASSSFQGAAGTEAFF
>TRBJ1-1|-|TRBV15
TGTGCCACCAGCAGAGAGGACCACCCGGGGGACACTGAAGCTTTCTTT
CATSREDHPGDTEAFF
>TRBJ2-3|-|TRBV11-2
TGTGCCAGCAGCTTAGGGTTTTCTTGGGGGCGAGGCACAGATACGCAGTATTTT
CASSLGFSWGRGTDTQYF
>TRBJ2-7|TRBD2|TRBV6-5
TGTGCCAGCAGCGACAGGACTAGCGTAGGATACGAGCAGTACTTC
CASSDRTSVGYEQYF
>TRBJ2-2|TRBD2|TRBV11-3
TGTGCCAGCAGTTATGGGAGCAGGGGCTCTAGCGGGCCGAACACCGGGGAGCTGTTTTTT
CASSYGSRGSSGPNTGELFF
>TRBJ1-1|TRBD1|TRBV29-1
TGCAGCGCCTGGACAGGTCTGGGTCAGGCTTTCTTT
CSAWTGLGQAFF